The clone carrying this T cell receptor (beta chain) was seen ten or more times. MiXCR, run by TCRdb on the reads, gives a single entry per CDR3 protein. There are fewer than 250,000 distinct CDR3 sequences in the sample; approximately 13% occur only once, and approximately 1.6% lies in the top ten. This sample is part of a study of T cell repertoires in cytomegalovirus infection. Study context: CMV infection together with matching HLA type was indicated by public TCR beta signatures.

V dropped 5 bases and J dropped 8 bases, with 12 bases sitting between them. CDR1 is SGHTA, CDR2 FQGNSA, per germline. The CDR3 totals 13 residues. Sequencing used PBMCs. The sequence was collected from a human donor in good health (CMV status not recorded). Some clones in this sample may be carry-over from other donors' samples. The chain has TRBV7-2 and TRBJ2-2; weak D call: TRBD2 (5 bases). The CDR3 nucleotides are TGTGCCAGCAGCGGCGGGTGGACGGGGGAGCTGTTTTTT. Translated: CASSGGWTGELFF. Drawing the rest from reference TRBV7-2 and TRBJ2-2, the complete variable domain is GAGVSQSPSNKVTEKGKDVELRCDPISGHTALYWYRQSLGQGLEFLIYFQGNSAPDKSGLPSDRFSAERTGGSVSTLTIQRTQQEDSAVYLCASSGGWTGELFFGEGSRLTVL.